This entry is about one T cell receptor beta chain. Its specificity is not known. TCRdb fed the RACE reads into MiXCR, producing one record per CDR3 protein. The profile covers approximately 400,000 distinct CDR3 sequences, with roughly 5% appearing a single time and 2.6% taken by the ten largest. Time point described: pre-sensitization, week 0. Treatment of the sample: therapeutic diphenylcyclopropenone sensitization with weekly scalp DPC. Whole blood that had not been fractionated was the source of extracted total RNA. CDR1 is SQVTM, CDR2 ANQGSEA, per germline. CDR3 length equals 14 residues. Trimming took 5 bases from V and 0 from J, leaving 13 bases between them. These data originate in a study of human T cells and chemical hapten exposure. The wider study: Patients, chiefly female, had alopecia areata, totalis or universalis. Broader study findings: Significantly more large CDR3 similarity clusters were formed by expanded TCRs than by controls. PT1 expanded TCR counts correlated positively with patch test score.

V and J are TRBV29-1 and TRBJ2-5, with no clear D. This TCR derives from a woman aged 45-65 years with alopecia areata. Some clones in this sample may be carry-over from other donors' samples. The input for sequencing was whole blood, taken in connection with sensitization to the hapten diphenylcyclopropenone (DPC). The CDR3 is CSVQRTGYQETQYF. CDR3 nucleotide sequence: TGCAGCGTTCAGAGAACGGGTTACCAAGAGACCCAGTACTTC.